This TCR beta chain stems from a study of CD8+CD57+ T cells in acquired aplastic anemia. Broader study findings: Patients and controls turned out to have around 29 CD8+ CDR3 sequences in common.

Between the trimmed V and J ends, which lost 5 bases and 2 bases, there was a span of 9 bases. Germline V gene data show CDR1 as SGHTA and CDR2 as FQGNSA. This CDR3 comprises 13 residues. Profiling of TCR beta VDJ combinations and CDR3 sequences used genomic DNA as template. Each CDR3 protein gets one entry after TCRdb re-called the reads with MiXCR. Among more than 150,000 distinct CDR3 sequences listed, 48% were seen once. As to this clonotype: What it binds is unknown.

Before being chosen for sequencing, patients had shown CD8+CD57+ cell expansion by flow cytometry. The enrolled patients all had severe acquired aplastic anemia. Sequenced sample: sorted CD4+, CD8+, or CD8+CD57+ T cells (not recorded which) from PBMCs. V gene TRBV7-2 combines with J gene TRBJ1-1; D is unresolved. The TCR sequence derives from a human donor with aplastic anemia. The CDR3 region is CASSRGINTEAFF. CDR3 nucleotide sequence: TGTGCCAGCAGCCGAGGGATAAACACTGAAGCTTTCTTT.